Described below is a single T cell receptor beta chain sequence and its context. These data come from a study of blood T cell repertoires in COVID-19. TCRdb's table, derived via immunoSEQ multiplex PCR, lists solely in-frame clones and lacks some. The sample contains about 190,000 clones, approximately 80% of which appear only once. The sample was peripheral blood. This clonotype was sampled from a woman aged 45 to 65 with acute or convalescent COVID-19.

This CDR3 reads CASSVHRPTSGNTIYF. The CDR3 DNA sequence: TGTGCCAGCAGTGTACACAGGCCTACCTCTGGAAACACCATATATTTT. The V call is TRBV6-1, the J call TRBJ1-3; tentatively, D is TRBD1 (5 bases). This CDR3 region has 16 residues. The V end lost 4 bases, the J end lost 0 bases, and 13 bases lay between the germline ends. Looked up from germline, CDR1 is MNHNS and CDR2 is SASEGT.